Listed below are T cell receptor beta chains from one sample, sequenced in a study of technical replicates of blood from several donors. Produced via immunoSEQ multiplex PCR; TCRdb's table is partial and in-frame only. The sample holds roughly 40,000 clones, around 96% seen once. Sequenced material: T cells isolated from PBMCs. These receptors originate from a human donor in good health. Each CDR3 is given with its conserved first and last residue. A D gene is named only where the DNA matches it firmly.

CDR3aa: CASSQDLVLTGNTIYF; CDR3nt: TGTGCCAGCAGCCAAGATCTAGTACTTACTGGAAACACCATATATTTT; d_gene: NA; j_gene: TRBJ1-3; v_gene: TRBV4-2
CDR3aa: CASSFFGTSQYNEQFF; CDR3nt: TGTGCCAGCAGCTTCTTCGGGACTAGCCAATACAATGAGCAGTTCTTC; d_gene: TRBD2; j_gene: TRBJ2-1; v_gene: TRBV11-2
CDR3aa: CASSSTTASSYEQYF; CDR3nt: TGCGCCAGCAGCTCTACGACAGCGAGCTCCTACGAGCAGTACTTC; d_gene: NA; j_gene: TRBJ2-7; v_gene: TRBV5-1
CDR3aa: CASSLSGQGSGYTF; CDR3nt: TGTGCCAGCAGTTTATCGGGACAGGGAAGTGGCTACACCTTC; d_gene: TRBD1; j_gene: TRBJ1-2; v_gene: TRBV27
CDR3aa: CASSFRFAGEVGTEAFF; CDR3nt: TGCGCCAGCAGCTTTCGTTTTGCGGGGGAGGTAGGCACTGAAGCTTTCTTT; d_gene: NA; j_gene: TRBJ1-1; v_gene: TRBV5-1
CDR3aa: CASSVGGYNQPQHF; CDR3nt: TGTGCCAGCAGCGTAGGAGGGTACAATCAGCCCCAGCATTTT; d_gene: NA; j_gene: TRBJ1-5; v_gene: TRBV9
CDR3aa: CASSVLASGTGGQETQYF; CDR3nt: TGTGCCAGCAGCGTGTTGGCTAGCGGGACCGGAGGGCAAGAGACCCAGTACTTC; d_gene: TRBD2; j_gene: TRBJ2-5; v_gene: TRBV9
CDR3aa: CASSRRTSGSSYNEQFF; CDR3nt: TGTGCCAGCTCACGACGGACTAGCGGGAGCTCCTACAATGAGCAGTTCTTC; d_gene: TRBD2; j_gene: TRBJ2-1; v_gene: TRBV18
CDR3aa: CASSLSGGGGVLPHEQYF; CDR3nt: TGTGCCAGCAGCTTATCAGGGGGCGGGGGTGTTCTTCCTCACGAGCAGTACTTC; d_gene: NA; j_gene: TRBJ2-7; v_gene: TRBV7-9
CDR3aa: CASSQREGLFMGQFF; CDR3nt: TGCGCCAGCAGCCAAAGGGAGGGCCTGTTTATGGGGCAGTTCTTC; d_gene: TRBD2; j_gene: TRBJ2-1; v_gene: TRBV4-1
CDR3aa: CAWSIEETQYF; CDR3nt: TGTGCCTGGAGTATCGAAGAGACCCAGTACTTC; d_gene: NA; j_gene: TRBJ2-5; v_gene: TRBV30
CDR3aa: CASLALADTQYF; CDR3nt: TGTGCCAGCCTCGCCCTAGCAGATACGCAGTATTTT; d_gene: NA; j_gene: TRBJ2-3; v_gene: TRBV28
CDR3aa: CASSLGSGTGTYEQYF; CDR3nt: TGTGCTAGCAGCTTAGGTAGCGGGACGGGGACCTACGAGCAGTACTTC; d_gene: TRBD2; j_gene: TRBJ2-7; v_gene: TRBV7-7
CDR3aa: CASSLSLAGLSVDEQFF; CDR3nt: TGTGCCAGCAGCTTGAGCCTAGCGGGATTATCGGTGGATGAGCAGTTCTTC; d_gene: TRBD2; j_gene: TRBJ2-1; v_gene: TRBV5-4
CDR3aa: CASSVTGTSDEQFF; CDR3nt: TGTGCCAGCAGCGTAACCGGGACTAGCGATGAGCAGTTCTTC; d_gene: TRBD2; j_gene: TRBJ2-1; v_gene: TRBV9